The present TCR beta chain was sequenced within a study of resident and recirculating memory T cells in vitiligo. Whole-study context: No cells were sorted; samples were homogenized just before genomic DNA extraction.

The CDR3 length is 13 residues. CDR1 is MNHNS, CDR2 SASEGT, per germline. V lost 6 bases and J 6 bases, leaving 12 bases between the germline ends. This clone showed up just once. Assay: immunoSEQ multiplex PCR; the TCRdb copy retains only in-frame clones and omits some. The sample lists roughly 80,000 clones; 92% were seen once. V is TRBV6-1 and J is TRBJ1-5; possible D gene TRBD1, 6 bases. Sequencing was done on a sample of blood. The TCR sequence derives from a male donor with vitiligo. CDR3: CASSAGQLQPQHF. CDR3 sequence (DNA): TGTGCCAGCAGCGCAGGACAGCTTCAGCCCCAGCATTTT.